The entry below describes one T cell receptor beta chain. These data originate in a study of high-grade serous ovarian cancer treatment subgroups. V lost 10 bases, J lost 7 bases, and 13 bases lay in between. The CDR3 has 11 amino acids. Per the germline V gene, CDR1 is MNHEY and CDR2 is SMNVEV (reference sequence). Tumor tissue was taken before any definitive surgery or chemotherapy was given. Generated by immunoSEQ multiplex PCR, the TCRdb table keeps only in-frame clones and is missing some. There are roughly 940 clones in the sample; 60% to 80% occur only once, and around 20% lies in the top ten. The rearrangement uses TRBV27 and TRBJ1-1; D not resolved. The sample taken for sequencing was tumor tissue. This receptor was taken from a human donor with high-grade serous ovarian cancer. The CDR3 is CATKKRHEAFF. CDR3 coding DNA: TGTGCCACTAAAAAGAGGCATGAAGCTTTCTTT.